The present T cell receptor (beta chain) was sequenced within a study of memory CD4+ T cells and cytomegalovirus serostatus. Whole-study findings and limits: Each of 65 to 70 CMV-associated TCRbeta sequences occurred in one to five individuals. CMV serostatus prediction reached median AUC 0.95, or 0.91 with US-trained model.

The V and J ends lost 5 bases and 5 bases respectively, with 15 bases between them. The CDR3 loop spans 14 amino acids. Germline-derived CDR1 and CDR2 are MNHEY and SMNVEV (reference sequence). With respect to this clone: Antigen specificity is unknown.

The sort gate was single viable CD3+CD4+CD8-CD45RO+ cells for memory CD4+ T cells. Serum IgG to CMV pp150, pp28, p38 and p52 defined serostatus. Repertoires were generated with immunoSEQ multiplex PCR, while TCRdb's copy carries only in-frame clones and drops some. The sample carries about 50,000 clones, roughly three quarters recorded once. The receptor's source is an adult in good health and CMV-seronegative. The chain couples TRBV27 to TRBJ2-5, with a weak D call TRBD2 (5 bases). Sequencing was carried out using memory CD4+ T cells from blood. CDR3: CASSARARGETQYF. The CDR3 DNA reads TGTGCCAGCAGTGCCCGGGCACGAGGGGAGACCCAGTACTTC.